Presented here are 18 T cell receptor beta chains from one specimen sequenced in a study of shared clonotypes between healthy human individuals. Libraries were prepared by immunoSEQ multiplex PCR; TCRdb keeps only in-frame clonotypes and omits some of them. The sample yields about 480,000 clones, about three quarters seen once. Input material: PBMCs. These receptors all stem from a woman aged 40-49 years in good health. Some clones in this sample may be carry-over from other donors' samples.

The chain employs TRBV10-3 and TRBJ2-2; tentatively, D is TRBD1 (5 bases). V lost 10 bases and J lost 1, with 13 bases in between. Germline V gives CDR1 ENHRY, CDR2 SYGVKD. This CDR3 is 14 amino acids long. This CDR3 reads CATSETENTGELFF. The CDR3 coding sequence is TGTGCCACCTCGGAGACAGAGAACACCGGGGAGCTGTTTTTT.

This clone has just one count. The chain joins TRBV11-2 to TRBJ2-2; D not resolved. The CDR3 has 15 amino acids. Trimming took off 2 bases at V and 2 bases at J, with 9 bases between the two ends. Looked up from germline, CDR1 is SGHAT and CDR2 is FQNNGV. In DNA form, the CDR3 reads TGTGCCAGCAGCTTATTGATGGGCAACACCGGGGAGCTGTTTTTT. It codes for CASSLLMGNTGELFF.

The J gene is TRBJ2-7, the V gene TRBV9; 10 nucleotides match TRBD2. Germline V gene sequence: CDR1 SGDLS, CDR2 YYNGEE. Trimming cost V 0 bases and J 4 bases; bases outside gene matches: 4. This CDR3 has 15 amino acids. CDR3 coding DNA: TGTGCCAGCAGCGTAGCAGCTAGCGGGAGATACGAGCAGTACTTC. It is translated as CASSVAASGRYEQYF.

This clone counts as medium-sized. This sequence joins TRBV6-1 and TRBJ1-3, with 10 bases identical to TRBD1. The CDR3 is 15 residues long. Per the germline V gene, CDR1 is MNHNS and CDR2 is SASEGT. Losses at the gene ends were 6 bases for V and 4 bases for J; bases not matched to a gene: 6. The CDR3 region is CASSLTGGKGNTIYF. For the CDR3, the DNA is TGTGCCAGCAGCTTGACAGGGGGCAAAGGAAACACCATATATTTT.

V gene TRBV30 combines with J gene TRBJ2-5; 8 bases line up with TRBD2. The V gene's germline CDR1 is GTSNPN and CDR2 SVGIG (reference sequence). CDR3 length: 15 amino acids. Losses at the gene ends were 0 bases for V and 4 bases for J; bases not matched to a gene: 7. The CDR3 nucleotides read TGTGCCTGGAGTGTATCCAGCGGGAGTGCAGAGACCCAGTACTTC. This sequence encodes CAWSVSSGSAETQYF.

The CDR3 nucleotides read TGTGCCAGCAGTTTAAGAGGGGGCGGCGGCTACACCTTC. It is translated as CASSLRGGGGYTF. J is TRBJ1-2 and V is TRBV27; TRBD1 agrees at 7 bases. V shed 2 bases, J shed 8 bases, and the junction held 5 bases outside the gene matches. In germline, CDR1 is MNHEY, CDR2 SMNVEV (reference sequence). This CDR3 contains 13 residues.

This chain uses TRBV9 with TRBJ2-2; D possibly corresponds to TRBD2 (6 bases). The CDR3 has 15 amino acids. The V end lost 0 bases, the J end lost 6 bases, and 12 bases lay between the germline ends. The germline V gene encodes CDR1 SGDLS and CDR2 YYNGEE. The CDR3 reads CASSVGGANAGELFF. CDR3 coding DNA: TGTGCCAGCAGCGTAGGCGGGGCTAATGCCGGGGAGCTGTTTTTT.

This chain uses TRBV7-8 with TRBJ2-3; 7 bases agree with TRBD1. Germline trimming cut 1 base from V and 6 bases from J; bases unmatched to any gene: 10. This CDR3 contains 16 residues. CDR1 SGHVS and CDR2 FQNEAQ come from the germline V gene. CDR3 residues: CASSLVEGADGDTQYF. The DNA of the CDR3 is TGTGCCAGCAGCTTAGTCGAGGGGGCGGATGGGGATACGCAGTATTTT.

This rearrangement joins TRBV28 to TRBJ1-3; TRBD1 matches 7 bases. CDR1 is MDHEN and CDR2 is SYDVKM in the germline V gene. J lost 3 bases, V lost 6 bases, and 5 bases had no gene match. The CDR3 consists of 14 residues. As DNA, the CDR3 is TGTGCCAGCAGGGAGACAGGGATTGGAAACACCATATATTTT. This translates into CASRETGIGNTIYF.

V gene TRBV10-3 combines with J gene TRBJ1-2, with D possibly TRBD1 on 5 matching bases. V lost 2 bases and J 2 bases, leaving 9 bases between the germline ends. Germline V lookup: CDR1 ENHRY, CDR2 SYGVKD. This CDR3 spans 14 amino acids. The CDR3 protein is CAISEDKGNYGYTF. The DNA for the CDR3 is TGTGCCATCAGTGAGGACAAGGGGAACTATGGCTACACCTTC.

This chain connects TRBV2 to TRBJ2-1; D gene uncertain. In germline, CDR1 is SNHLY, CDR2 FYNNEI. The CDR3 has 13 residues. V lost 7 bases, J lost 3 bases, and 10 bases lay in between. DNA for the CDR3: TGTGCCAGCACGAGACTTGGCTACAATGAGCAGTTCTTC. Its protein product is CASTRLGYNEQFF.

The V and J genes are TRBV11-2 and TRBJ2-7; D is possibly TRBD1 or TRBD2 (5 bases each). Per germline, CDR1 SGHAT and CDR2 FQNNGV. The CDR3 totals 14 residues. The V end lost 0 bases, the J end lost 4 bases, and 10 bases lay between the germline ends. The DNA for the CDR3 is TGTGCCAGCAGCTTAGAGGGGGTATTTTACGAGCAGTACTTC. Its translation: CASSLEGVFYEQYF.

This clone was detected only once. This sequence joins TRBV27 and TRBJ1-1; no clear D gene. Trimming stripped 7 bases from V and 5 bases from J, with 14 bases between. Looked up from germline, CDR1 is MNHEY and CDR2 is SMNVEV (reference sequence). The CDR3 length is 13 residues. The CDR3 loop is CASKDLLKTEAFF. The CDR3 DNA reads TGTGCCAGCAAAGACCTACTTAAAACTGAAGCTTTCTTT.

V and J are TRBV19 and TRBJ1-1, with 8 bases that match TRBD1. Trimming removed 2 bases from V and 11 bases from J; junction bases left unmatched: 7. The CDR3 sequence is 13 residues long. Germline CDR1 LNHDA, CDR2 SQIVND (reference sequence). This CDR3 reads CASSIQDRDFAFF. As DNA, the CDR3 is TGTGCCAGTAGTATACAGGACAGGGATTTTGCTTTCTTT.

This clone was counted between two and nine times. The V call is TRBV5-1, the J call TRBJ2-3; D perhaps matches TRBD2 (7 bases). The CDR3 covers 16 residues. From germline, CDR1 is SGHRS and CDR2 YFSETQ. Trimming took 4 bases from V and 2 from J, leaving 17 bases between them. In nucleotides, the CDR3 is TGCGCCAGCAGCCGGGGGGCTAGCGACTCCACAGATACGCAGTATTTT. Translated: CASSRGASDSTDTQYF.

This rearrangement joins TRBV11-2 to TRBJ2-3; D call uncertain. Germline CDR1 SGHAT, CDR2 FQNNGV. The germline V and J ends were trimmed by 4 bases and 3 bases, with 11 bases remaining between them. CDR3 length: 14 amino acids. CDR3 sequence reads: CASSSLSRTDTQYF. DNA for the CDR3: TGTGCCAGCAGCTCCCTTAGCCGAACAGATACGCAGTATTTT. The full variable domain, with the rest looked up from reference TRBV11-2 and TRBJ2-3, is EAGVAQSPRYKIIEKRQSVAFWCNPISGHATLYWYQQILGQGPKLLIQFQNNGVVDDSQLPKDRFSAERLKGVDSTLKIQPAKLEDSAVYLCASSSLSRTDTQYFGPGTRLTVL.

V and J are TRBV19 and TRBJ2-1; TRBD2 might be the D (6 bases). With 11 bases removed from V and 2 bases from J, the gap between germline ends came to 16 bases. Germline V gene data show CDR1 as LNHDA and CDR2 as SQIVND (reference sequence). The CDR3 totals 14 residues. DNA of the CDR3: TGTGCCTCTTCTAGCGTCACGACCTACAATGAGCAGTTCTTC. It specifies CASSSVTTYNEQFF.

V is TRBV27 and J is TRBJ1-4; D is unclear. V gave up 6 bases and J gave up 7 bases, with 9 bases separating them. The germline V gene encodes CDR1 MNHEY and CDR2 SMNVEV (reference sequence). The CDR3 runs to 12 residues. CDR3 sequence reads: CASRTSGEKLFF. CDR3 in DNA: TGTGCCAGCAGAACTTCCGGTGAAAAACTGTTTTTT.